A single sample gave rise to the 24 T cell receptor beta chains below, sequenced in a study of blood T cell repertoires in COVID-19. Produced via immunoSEQ multiplex PCR; TCRdb's table is partial and in-frame only. Counted here are some 200,000 clones, 80% to 90% occurring once; the ten biggest clones make up roughly 12%. Input material: peripheral blood. These receptors were obtained from a woman of 80 years or more with COVID-19, enrolled during active disease.

CDR3 protein: CASSSPTTGTGDTDTQYF. In DNA, the CDR3 is TGTGCCAGCAGCTCCCCAACGACAGGCACAGGGGACACAGATACGCAGTATTTT. The chain couples TRBV7-7 to TRBJ2-3, with 7 bases fitting TRBD1. The CDR3 length is 18 residues. Losses at the gene ends were 4 bases for V and 2 bases for J; bases not matched to a gene: 15. Per germline, CDR1 SSHAT and CDR2 FNYEAQ (reference sequence).

CDR3 bases: TGTGCCAGCAGCAGACTAGCGGTTAGCACAGATACGCAGTATTTT. Encoded protein: CASSRLAVSTDTQYF. This chain joins TRBV6-1 and TRBJ2-3; 9 nucleotides align to TRBD2. The V segment lost 6 bases and the J segment 0 bases; nucleotides outside the gene matches: 4. The CDR3 totals 15 residues. Germline CDR1 MNHNS, CDR2 SASEGT.

The chain uses TRBV15 and TRBJ2-7; a weak D match, TRBD2 (6 bases). Looked up from germline, CDR1 is LNHNV and CDR2 is YYDKDF (reference sequence). The CDR3 extends over 14 amino acids. The V end was cut by 5 bases, the J end by 3 bases, with 14 bases between. The CDR3 DNA reads as TGTGCCACCAGCGTGGGGACGGGAGACTACGAGCAGTACTTC. Translated: CATSVGTGDYEQYF.

The rearrangement links TRBV5-1 to TRBJ2-7, with 7 bases that match TRBD2. The V and J ends lost 4 bases and 4 bases, in that order; junction bases with no gene match: 14. This CDR3 is 16 amino acids long. Germline loops: CDR1 SGHRS, CDR2 YFSETQ. The CDR3 loop is CASSPAGVARRYEQYF. The CDR3 bases are TGCGCCAGCAGCCCGGCGGGGGTAGCGCGGAGGTACGAGCAGTACTTC.

This chain joins TRBV28 and TRBJ1-4; no definite D call. Germline V gene lookup returns CDR1 MDHEN and CDR2 SYDVKM. Trimming took 7 bases from V and 5 from J, leaving 14 bases between them. CDR3 length equals 14 residues. CDR3 in DNA: TGTGCCAGCATGGAGGGCGTTGGAAATGAAAAACTGTTTTTT. It is translated as CASMEGVGNEKLFF.

This chain links TRBV5-1 with TRBJ1-1; D ambiguous. CDR3 length: 15 residues. The V and J ends lost 1 base and 6 bases respectively, with 16 bases between them. Germline loops: CDR1 SGHRS, CDR2 YFSETQ. The CDR3 sequence is CASSLQAAWMAEAFF. Here the CDR3 DNA reads TGCGCCAGCAGCTTGCAGGCAGCTTGGATGGCTGAAGCTTTCTTT.

CDR3 sequence: CASSPQVERAIYNEQFF. The CDR3 nucleotides are TGTGCCAGCAGCCCCCAAGTAGAGCGGGCCATCTACAATGAGCAGTTCTTC. This rearrangement joins TRBV14 to TRBJ2-1; maybe TRBD2 (6 bases). V was trimmed by 4 bases and J by 3 bases, leaving 19 bases between them. Germline V gives CDR1 SGHDN, CDR2 FVKESK. This CDR3 is 17 amino acids long.

This CDR3 reads CASSFPPGQAETGELFF. DNA of the CDR3: TGCGCCAGCAGCTTTCCCCCGGGACAGGCGGAAACCGGGGAGCTGTTTTTT. The V gene is TRBV5-1, the J gene TRBJ2-2, with 8 bases lining up with TRBD1. Trimming at V came to 2 bases and at J to 5 bases, leaving 11 bases not matched to a gene. The CDR3 runs 17 residues. Per germline, CDR1 SGHRS and CDR2 YFSETQ.

DNA of the CDR3: TGCGCCAGCAGCTTGCAACCGGGACAGGGAAATGAAAAACTGTTTTTT. Amino acids: CASSLQPGQGNEKLFF. The genes are TRBV5-1 and TRBJ1-4; the match to TRBD1 covers 9 bases. The V and J ends lost 1 base and 5 bases, in that order; junction bases with no gene match: 6. This CDR3 comprises 16 residues. The V gene's germline CDR1 is SGHRS and CDR2 YFSETQ.

This clone was counted a single time. This chain uses TRBV11-3 with TRBJ2-5, with 9 bases fitting TRBD1. The CDR3 runs to 16 residues. Germline CDR1 is SGHNT and CDR2 is YENEEA. With V trimmed by 5 bases and J by 3 bases, 10 bases remained unmatched. The DNA for the CDR3 is TGTGCCAGCAGCCCTACCCGGGACAGGGTGGAAGAGACCCAGTACTTC. Translating gives CASSPTRDRVEETQYF.

The rearrangement links TRBV27 to TRBJ1-6; 7 positions match TRBD1. Trimming removed 4 bases from V and 10 bases from J; junction bases left unmatched: 10. Germline CDR1 reads MNHEY; CDR2 reads SMNVEV (reference sequence). This CDR3 has 15 amino acids. The CDR3 sequence is CASSYTGAPRSPLHF. CDR3 coding DNA: TGTGCCAGCAGTTATACAGGGGCGCCCCGCTCACCCCTCCACTTT.

This chain links TRBV12-3 or TRBV12-4 with TRBJ1-1; D gene uncertain. V was trimmed by 7 bases and J by 5 bases, leaving 14 bases between them. The CDR3 runs to 13 residues. The CDR3 spells CASIEYPRTEAFF. The CDR3 coding sequence is TGTGCCAGCATTGAGTACCCGAGGACTGAAGCTTTCTTT.

V usage is TRBV28 and J usage is TRBJ1-6, with 7 bases fitting TRBD1. The CDR3 totals 14 residues. Germline assignment: CDR1 MDHEN and CDR2 SYDVKM. V was clipped by 6 bases and J by 6 bases; unmatched bases: 5. The CDR3 reads CASRLGGSNSPLHF. In nucleotides, the CDR3 is TGTGCCAGCAGACTAGGGGGCAGTAATTCACCCCTCCACTTT. Using reference TRBV28 and TRBJ1-6 for the parts outside the CDR3, the full variable domain is DVKVTQSSRYLVKRTGEKVFLECVQDMDHENMFWYRQDPGLGLRLIYFSYDVKMKEKGDIPEGYSVSREKKERFSLILESASTNQTSMYLCASRLGGSNSPLHFGNGTRLTVT.

A single count supports this clone. The chain is built from TRBV4-2 and TRBJ2-3; 13 nucleotides agree with TRBD2. V shed 5 bases and J 7 bases; nucleotides not matched to a gene: 12. The CDR3 is 17 amino acids. Germline V gene sequence: CDR1 LGHNA, CDR2 YNFKEQ. CDR3 bases: TGTGCCAGCAGCTGGATCCTACTAGCGGGGGGGGGAAATACGCAGTATTTT. This codes for CASSWILLAGGGNTQYF.

The CDR3 loop reads CASSLAGANNQPQHF. CDR3 DNA: TGTGCCAGCAGCTTGGCAGGGGCGAACAATCAGCCCCAGCATTTT. The chain combines TRBV5-8 with TRBJ1-5, with D possibly matching TRBD1 (6 bases). Trimming took 0 bases from V and 3 from J, leaving 10 bases between them. This CDR3 has 15 residues. Germline V CDR1 and CDR2: SGHTS, YDEGEE.

The chain employs TRBV27 and TRBJ1-2, with D possibly being TRBD1 (6 bases). Germline CDR1 is MNHEY and CDR2 is SMNVEV (reference sequence). The CDR3 consists of 17 residues. Trimming stripped 2 bases from V and 3 bases from J, with 19 bases between. The DNA of the CDR3 is TGTGCCAGCAGTTTAAAGGGGGGCGGGGGCACGGACTATGGCTACACCTTC. It is translated as CASSLKGGGGTDYGYTF.

The gene calls are TRBV2 and TRBJ1-2; no clear D gene. The CDR3 is made up of 11 amino acids. V lost 5 bases, J lost 8 bases, and 9 bases lay in between. Germline CDR1 and CDR2: SNHLY and FYNNEI. Here the CDR3 DNA reads TGTGCCAGCAGTCAGGCAGCCGGCTACACCTTC. Translated: CASSQAAGYTF.

The rearrangement joins TRBV5-6 to TRBJ2-2, with TRBD2 matching over 14 bases. This CDR3 comprises 15 residues. Trimming cost V 4 bases and J 6 bases; bases outside gene matches: 2. Germline CDR1 and CDR2: SGHDT and YYEEEE. The CDR3 protein is CASSAGLAGAGELFF. Here the CDR3 DNA reads TGTGCCAGCAGCGCGGGACTAGCGGGAGCCGGGGAGCTGTTTTTT.

This clone has a single count. The chain combines TRBV19 with TRBJ1-1; TRBD1 matches 12 bases. CDR1 is LNHDA, CDR2 SQIVND, per germline (reference sequence). The J segment lost 7 bases and the V segment lost 6 bases, leaving 9 bases of the junction unmatched. This CDR3 has 15 residues. CDR3 coding DNA: TGTGCCAGTAGGCCGGGACAGGGGGCATGGGGTGAAGCTTTCTTT. This translates into CASRPGQGAWGEAFF.

The rearrangement uses TRBV5-1 and TRBJ2-7; possible D gene TRBD1, 6 bases. The CDR3 is made up of 14 amino acids. CDR1 and CDR2 from the germline V gene are SGHRS and YFSETQ. V lost 7 bases and J 0 bases, leaving 14 bases between the germline ends. The CDR3: CASSLRGGSYEQYF. DNA of the CDR3: TGCGCCAGCTCCCTAAGAGGGGGCTCCTACGAGCAGTACTTC.

This chain's CDR3 is CASSNTTGGDEKLFF. For the CDR3, the DNA is TGTGCCAGCAGCAATACGACAGGGGGGGATGAAAAACTGTTTTTT. The chain combines TRBV5-6 with TRBJ1-4, with 9 bases fitting TRBD1. The J segment lost 6 bases and the V segment lost 4 bases, leaving 7 bases of the junction unmatched. CDR1 SGHDT and CDR2 YYEEEE come from the germline V gene. The CDR3 sequence is 15 residues long.

In DNA, the CDR3 is TGTGCCAGCAGTTTAGGGCAGGGTGAAAAACTGTTTTTT. This codes for CASSLGQGEKLFF. The chain couples TRBV28 to TRBJ1-4; weak D call: TRBD1 (5 bases). The length of the CDR3 is 13 residues. V was clipped by 2 bases and J by 7 bases, with 8 bases between them. Germline CDR1 and CDR2: MDHEN and SYDVKM.

This chain uses TRBV7-2 with TRBJ2-5; the D gene is possibly TRBD2 (5 bases). Germline-derived CDR1 and CDR2 are SGHTA and FQGNSA. CDR3 length: 15 amino acids. With 1 base removed from V and 5 bases from J, the gap between germline ends came to 14 bases. In nucleotides, the CDR3 is TGTGCCAGCAGCTTAGAGAGGGCTAGCTCGGAGACCCAGTACTTC. Translation: CASSLERASSETQYF.

The V call is TRBV5-6, the J call TRBJ2-7, with 9 bases matching TRBD1. The CDR3 has 14 amino acids. V shed 2 bases and J 3 bases; nucleotides not matched to a gene: 3. CDR1 is SGHDT, CDR2 YYEEEE, per germline. Here the CDR3 DNA reads TGTGCCAGCAGCTTCGGGACAGGGTTCTACGAGCAGTACTTC. It codes for CASSFGTGFYEQYF.